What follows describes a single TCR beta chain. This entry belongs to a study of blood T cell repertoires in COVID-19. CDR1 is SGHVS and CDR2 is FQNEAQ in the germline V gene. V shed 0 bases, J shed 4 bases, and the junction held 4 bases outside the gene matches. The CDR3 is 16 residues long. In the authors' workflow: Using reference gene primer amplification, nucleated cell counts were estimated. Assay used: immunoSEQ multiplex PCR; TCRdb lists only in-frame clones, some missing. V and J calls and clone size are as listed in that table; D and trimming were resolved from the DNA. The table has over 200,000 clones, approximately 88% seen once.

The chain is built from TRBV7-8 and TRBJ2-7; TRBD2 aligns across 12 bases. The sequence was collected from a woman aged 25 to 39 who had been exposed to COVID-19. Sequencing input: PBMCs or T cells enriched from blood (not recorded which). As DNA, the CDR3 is TGTGCCAGCAGCTTAGCCGGGACTAGCGGGCGATACGAGCAGTACTTC. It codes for CASSLAGTSGRYEQYF.